A single sample is the source of the 28 T cell receptor beta chains below, sequenced in a study of blood T cell repertoires in COVID-19. Profiling relied on immunoSEQ multiplex PCR, and the TCRdb table lists in-frame clones only, not all of them. Among 150,000 or so clones, around 85% were seen once, and the ten largest hold approximately 9.1%. What was sequenced was PBMCs or T cells enriched from blood (not recorded which). The receptors derive from a man over 45 who had recovered from COVID-19.

This chain joins TRBV10-3 and TRBJ1-1, with D perhaps matching TRBD1 (5 bases). This CDR3 has 13 residues. Germline V gives CDR1 ENHRY, CDR2 SYGVKD. V was clipped by 10 bases and J by 11 bases, with 23 bases between them. In DNA, the CDR3 is TGTGCCACCCACCGAGTGGGAGGGGTTGGGGCTTTCTTT. Translation: CATHRVGGVGAFF.

This chain links TRBV5-1 with TRBJ1-5, with TRBD1 matching over 10 bases. In germline, CDR1 is SGHRS, CDR2 YFSETQ. Germline trimming cut 3 bases from V and 7 bases from J; bases unmatched to any gene: 4. This CDR3 spans 14 amino acids. The CDR3 reads CASSWTGGQQPQHF. The CDR3 nucleotides are TGCGCCAGCAGCTGGACAGGGGGGCAACAGCCCCAGCATTTT.

J is TRBJ2-3 and V is TRBV5-1; maybe TRBD2 (6 bases). Germline CDR1 reads SGHRS; CDR2 reads YFSETQ. The V end lost 2 bases, the J end lost 2 bases, and 12 bases lay between the germline ends. This CDR3 is 15 amino acids long. The DNA of the CDR3 is TGCGCCAGCAGCTTCTTCCGGGAGCTCACAGATACGCAGTATTTT. It is translated as CASSFFRELTDTQYF.

This clone has only a few counts. This sequence joins TRBV28 and TRBJ1-4; 8 nucleotides agree with TRBD1. Germline values: CDR1 MDHEN, CDR2 SYDVKM. V shed 4 bases, J shed 3 bases, and the junction held 7 bases outside the gene matches. The CDR3 contains 16 residues. The CDR3 DNA sequence: TGTGCCAGCAGTTCCCTGACAGGGGAACCTAATGAAAAACTGTTTTTT. This sequence encodes CASSSLTGEPNEKLFF.

The gene calls are TRBV10-3 and TRBJ2-2; 12 bases fit TRBD2. CDR1 is ENHRY and CDR2 is SYGVKD in the germline V gene. V was pared by 11 bases and J by 2 bases, with 9 bases of the junction left unmatched. The CDR3 contains 16 residues. This CDR3 is CASGPSGGANTGELFF. As DNA, the CDR3 is TGTGCCTCGGGGCCTAGCGGGGGGGCTAACACCGGGGAGCTGTTTTTT.

V is TRBV19 and J is TRBJ1-1; perhaps TRBD1 as D (6 bases). The V end lost 11 bases, the J end lost 4 bases, and 20 bases lay between the germline ends. The germline CDR1 and CDR2 sequences are LNHDA and SQIVND (reference sequence). The CDR3 length is 14 residues. This chain's CDR3 is CAAGLSGASTEAFF. The CDR3 nucleotides are TGTGCCGCCGGACTCTCAGGGGCCTCCACTGAAGCTTTCTTT.

V and J are TRBV29-1 and TRBJ2-5; D might be TRBD1 (5 bases). The CDR3 consists of 16 residues. Germline CDR1 is SQVTM and CDR2 is ANQGSEA. V lost 3 bases, J lost 0 bases, and 17 bases lay in between. CDR3 region: CSVEGSWGRYQETQYF. The CDR3 DNA follows: TGCAGCGTTGAGGGTAGTTGGGGCCGGTACCAAGAGACCCAGTACTTC.

V is TRBV19 and J is TRBJ2-3; TRBD1 might be the D (5 bases). Trimming took 3 bases from V and 3 from J, leaving 16 bases between them. CDR3 length: 16 residues. Germline V lookup: CDR1 LNHDA, CDR2 SQIVND (reference sequence). The CDR3 reads CASSIGRGPETDTQYF. The CDR3 DNA reads as TGTGCCAGTAGTATTGGTAGGGGCCCGGAGACAGATACGCAGTATTTT.

The table lists this clone with a count of one. The chain links TRBV2 to TRBJ1-1; TRBD1 matches at 7 bases. CDR1 is SNHLY and CDR2 is FYNNEI in the germline V gene. The CDR3 is made up of 12 amino acids. V was pared by 4 bases and J by 11 bases, with 7 bases of the junction left unmatched. The CDR3 is CASSVRGGKAFF. CDR3 bases: TGTGCCAGCAGTGTTAGAGGGGGCAAGGCTTTCTTT.

The V and J genes are TRBV4-1 and TRBJ1-2; possible D gene TRBD1, 5 bases. The V end was cut by 1 base, the J end by 5 bases, with 11 bases between. CDR3 length equals 14 residues. The germline V gene has CDR1 MGHRA and CDR2 YSYEKL. CDR3 DNA sequence: TGCGCCAGCAGCCAAGGAAGACAGACTTATGGCTACACCTTC. As protein: CASSQGRQTYGYTF.

The chain recombines TRBV19 with TRBJ1-4; no reliable D call. With 2 bases removed from V and 4 bases from J, the gap between germline ends came to 14 bases. There are 16 residues in the CDR3. From germline, CDR1 is LNHDA and CDR2 SQIVND (reference sequence). CDR3 in amino acids: CASSIRGKGNNEKLFF. As DNA, the CDR3 is TGTGCCAGTAGTATACGAGGGAAGGGTAATAATGAAAAACTGTTTTTT.

The V and J genes are TRBV19 and TRBJ1-2; no reliable D call. Per germline, CDR1 LNHDA and CDR2 SQIVND (reference sequence). The V end lost 7 bases, the J end lost 2 bases, and 26 bases lay between the germline ends. The CDR3 contains 18 residues. The CDR3 DNA sequence: TGTGCCAGTATATCAGGCAGGTTCGGGATCCTTATCAACTATGGCTACACCTTC. It is translated as CASISGRFGILINYGYTF.

The sample holds one count of this clone. The chain recombines TRBV7-9 with TRBJ1-1, with D perhaps matching TRBD1 (5 bases). This CDR3 is built from 15 residues. Per the germline V gene, CDR1 is SEHNR and CDR2 is FQNEAQ (reference sequence). Trimming shortened V by 2 bases and J by 4 bases, and 14 bases separated the two germline ends. The CDR3 DNA reads as TGTGCCAGCAGCTTAAGCAGGGCGGGAAGCACTGAAGCTTTCTTT. It encodes CASSLSRAGSTEAFF.

The V call is TRBV3-1 (or the pseudogene TRBV3-2), the J call TRBJ1-3, with D possibly being TRBD1 (6 bases). Germline assignment: CDR1 LGHDT and CDR2 YNNKEL (reference sequence). Trimming took 0 bases from V and 4 from J, leaving 10 bases between them. The CDR3 has 15 amino acids. Here the CDR3 DNA reads TGTGCCAGCAGCCAAGATAGGACAGCGGGAAACACCATATATTTT. Translating gives CASSQDRTAGNTIYF.

This sequence joins TRBV5-1 and TRBJ2-7, with a weak D call TRBD1 (6 bases). V was shortened by 1 base and J by 5 bases, with 10 bases between the two germline ends. The CDR3 is made up of 13 amino acids. Germline CDR1 SGHRS, CDR2 YFSETQ. The CDR3 DNA is TGCGCCAGCAGCTTGCAGGGGATGGACGAGCAGTACTTC. It yields the protein CASSLQGMDEQYF.

The J gene is TRBJ1-5, the V gene TRBV19; D unresolved. The V end was cut by 7 bases, the J end by 0 bases, with 10 bases between. Germline values: CDR1 LNHDA, CDR2 SQIVND (reference sequence). The CDR3 consists of 14 residues. CDR3 nucleotides: TGTGCCAGTACCTTGACAAATAGCAATCAGCCCCAGCATTTT. Its protein is CASTLTNSNQPQHF.

This rearrangement joins TRBV5-4 to TRBJ1-2, with 10 bases matching TRBD1. The CDR3 length is 16 residues. With V trimmed by 4 bases and J by 7 bases, 13 bases remained unmatched. Germline CDR1 and CDR2: SGHNT and YYREEE (reference sequence). CDR3: CASSPTDGTGAGGYTF. In nucleotides, the CDR3 is TGTGCCAGCAGCCCGACGGACGGGACAGGGGCCGGTGGCTACACCTTC.

The rearrangement links TRBV29-1 to TRBJ2-7, with D tentatively TRBD1 (6 bases). The CDR3 totals 12 residues. Germline V lookup: CDR1 SQVTM, CDR2 ANQGSEA. Trimming removed 5 bases at V and 0 bases at J, with 8 bases between. The CDR3 is CSVTGSSYEQYF. In DNA form, the CDR3 reads TGCAGCGTTACAGGGAGCTCCTACGAGCAGTACTTC.

The table lists this clone with a few counts. The chain uses TRBV5-5 and TRBJ1-2, with TRBD1 matching over 11 bases. CDR3 length equals 17 residues. In germline, CDR1 is SGHKS, CDR2 YYEKEE (reference sequence). Trimming cost V 4 bases and J 4 bases; bases outside gene matches: 12. The CDR3 DNA follows: TGTGCCAGCAGCCCATCCAACCGGGACAGGGGGGCCTATGGCTACACCTTC. Protein product: CASSPSNRDRGAYGYTF.

The chain has TRBV7-6 and TRBJ2-3; weak D call: TRBD1 (6 bases). V shed 5 bases and J shed 0 bases, with 12 bases lying between them. This CDR3 contains 15 residues. Per the germline V gene, CDR1 is SGHVS and CDR2 is FNYEAQ. The CDR3: CASSRRQVSTDTQYF. Here the CDR3 DNA reads TGTGCCAGCAGCCGACGACAGGTTAGCACAGATACGCAGTATTTT.

This chain uses TRBV5-1 with TRBJ2-7; D not resolved. Germline lookup yields CDR1 SGHRS and CDR2 YFSETQ. CDR3 length: 13 residues. V dropped 3 bases and J dropped 5 bases, with 12 bases sitting between them. CDR3 DNA: TGCGCCAGCAGCTCCACTGAGGCGGACGAGCAGTACTTC. Its protein is CASSSTEADEQYF. The whole variable domain, filled in from reference TRBV5-1 and TRBJ2-7, reads KAGVTQTPRYLIKTRGQQVTLSCSPISGHRSVSWYQQTPGQGLQFLFEYFSETQRNKGNFPGRFSGRQFSNSRSEMNVSTLELGDSALYLCASSSTEADEQYFGPGTRLTVT.

By share, this clone ranks as medium-sized. The rearrangement links TRBV5-1 to TRBJ2-7, with TRBD1 as a possible D gene (5 bases). V gave up 0 bases and J gave up 0 bases, with 10 bases separating them. The CDR3 is 15 amino acids. CDR1 and CDR2 from the germline V gene are SGHRS and YFSETQ. The CDR3 bases are TGCGCCAGCAGCTTGGCAGGGATTACCTCCTACGAGCAGTACTTC. Translated, it gives CASSLAGITSYEQYF.

CDR3 in amino acids: CASSLTTPESSYNSPLHF. The CDR3 DNA is TGTGCCAGTAGTTTGACGACTCCGGAAAGCTCCTATAATTCACCCCTCCACTTT. This chain uses TRBV19 with TRBJ1-6; D not resolved. Trimming removed 5 bases at V and 0 bases at J, with 17 bases between. This CDR3 has 18 amino acids. CDR1 is LNHDA, CDR2 SQIVND, per germline (reference sequence). The whole variable domain, filled in from reference TRBV19 and TRBJ1-6, reads DGGITQSPKYLFRKEGQNVTLSCEQNLNHDAMYWYRQDPGQGLRLIYYSQIVNDFQKGDIAEGYSVSREKKESFPLTVTSAQKNPTAFYLCASSLTTPESSYNSPLHFGNGTRLTVT.

This rearrangement joins TRBV5-1 to TRBJ2-5; the D gene is possibly TRBD2 (6 bases). V was shortened by 6 bases and J by 2 bases, with 17 bases between the two germline ends. The CDR3 sequence is 15 residues long. Per germline, CDR1 SGHRS and CDR2 YFSETQ. The DNA of the CDR3 is TGCGCCAGCACGTTACGGGGACTCGTACAAGAGACCCAGTACTTC. It codes for CASTLRGLVQETQYF.

V and J are TRBV30 and TRBJ2-5; 10 bases agree with TRBD1. V shed 2 bases, J shed 6 bases, and the junction held 6 bases outside the gene matches. This CDR3 spans 14 amino acids. Germline V lookup: CDR1 GTSNPN, CDR2 SVGIG (reference sequence). The DNA for the CDR3 is TGTGCCTGGAGTACGACAGGGGGCGATCAGACCCAGTACTTC. Translating gives CAWSTTGGDQTQYF. The full variable domain, with the rest looked up from reference TRBV30 and TRBJ2-5, is SQTIHQWPATLVQPVGSPLSLECTVEGTSNPNLYWYRQAAGRGLQLLFYSVGIGQISSEVPQNLSASRPQDRQFILSSKKLLLSDSGFYLCAWSTTGGDQTQYFGPGTRLLVL.

The chain combines TRBV30 with TRBJ1-3; 9 nucleotides align to TRBD1. J gave up 6 bases and V 0 bases, and 3 bases lay outside the gene matches. This CDR3 has 14 amino acids. Per germline, CDR1 GTSNPN and CDR2 SVGIG (reference sequence). For the CDR3, the DNA is TGTGCCTGGAGTGTATGGACAGGGGCAAACACCATATATTTT. Translation gives CAWSVWTGANTIYF. The whole variable domain, filled in from reference TRBV30 and TRBJ1-3, reads SQTIHQWPATLVQPVGSPLSLECTVEGTSNPNLYWYRQAAGRGLQLLFYSVGIGQISSEVPQNLSASRPQDRQFILSSKKLLLSDSGFYLCAWSVWTGANTIYFGEGSWLTVV.

This clone was seen at least ten times. The rearrangement links TRBV6-2 or TRBV6-3 to TRBJ2-5; 8 nucleotides align to TRBD1. Germline V gene data show CDR1 as MNHEY and CDR2 as SVGEGT. The V gene end was trimmed by 5 bases and the J gene end by 5 bases; junction bases not matched to a gene: 7. The CDR3 contains 14 residues. CDR3 bases: TGTGCCAGCAGTCCGACAGGGGTTGGGGAGACCCAGTACTTC. Its translation is CASSPTGVGETQYF.

The chain joins TRBV6-1 to TRBJ1-2, with D tentatively TRBD1 (6 bases). Per germline, CDR1 MNHNS and CDR2 SASEGT. This CDR3 has 17 residues. The V end lost 4 bases, the J end lost 5 bases, and 23 bases lay between the germline ends. CDR3 protein: CASSGIRQEEPGYGYTF. The CDR3 region has the DNA TGTGCCAGCAGTGGAATTAGACAGGAGGAACCGGGATATGGCTACACCTTC.